One and the same sample provided the 27 T cell receptor beta chains below, sequenced in a study of blood T cell repertoires in COVID-19. Produced via immunoSEQ multiplex PCR; TCRdb's table is partial and in-frame only. The sample includes about 200,000 clones, approximately 84% of them seen just once. The sample taken for sequencing was peripheral blood. These receptors came from a woman between 65 and 79 years old with active or convalescent COVID-19.

The chain joins TRBV6-5 to TRBJ2-3; 8 nucleotides line up with TRBD1. CDR3 size: 15 residues. The ends lost 5 bases at V and 7 bases at J; junction bases unmatched: 11. Germline lookup yields CDR1 MNHEY and CDR2 SVGAGI. The CDR3 loop is CASSRTGGSQNTQYF. CDR3 bases: TGTGCCAGCAGTAGAACAGGGGGGTCACAAAATACGCAGTATTTT.

The CDR3 DNA sequence: TGCGCCAGCAGCTCTGGCGGGTTCCTAGGTCAGGATGAGCAGTTCTTC. This translates into CASSSGGFLGQDEQFF. The genes are TRBV5-1 and TRBJ2-1; maybe TRBD2 (5 bases). The CDR3 runs 16 residues. Germline V gives CDR1 SGHRS, CDR2 YFSETQ. V gave up 3 bases and J gave up 8 bases, with 21 bases separating them. The full variable domain, completed using reference TRBV5-1 and TRBJ2-1, is KAGVTQTPRYLIKTRGQQVTLSCSPISGHRSVSWYQQTPGQGLQFLFEYFSETQRNKGNFPGRFSGRQFSNSRSEMNVSTLELGDSALYLCASSSGGFLGQDEQFFGPGTRLTVL.

The CDR3 protein is CASSLNRGVDEQFF. The DNA for the CDR3 is TGTGCCAGCAGCTTAAATCGGGGAGTAGATGAGCAGTTCTTC. This chain joins TRBV7-2 and TRBJ2-1; D might be TRBD2 (5 bases). The V end lost 2 bases, the J end lost 8 bases, and 13 bases lay between the germline ends. This CDR3 is 14 amino acids long. Germline values: CDR1 SGHTA, CDR2 FQGNSA.

The V call is TRBV29-1, the J call TRBJ2-1, with 13 bases lining up with TRBD2. Germline V gene data show CDR1 as SQVTM and CDR2 as ANQGSEA. V gave up 4 bases and J gave up 5 bases; unmatched junction bases: 8. CDR3 length: 16 amino acids. The CDR3 loop reads CSVGHHGTSGNNEQFF. CDR3 coding DNA: TGCAGCGTTGGCCACCATGGGACTAGCGGGAACAATGAGCAGTTCTTC.

The chain recombines TRBV24-1 with TRBJ2-2; D is undetermined. This CDR3 comprises 15 residues. CDR1 and CDR2 (germline): KGHDR, SFDVKD. V lost 4 bases and J lost 6, with 14 bases in between. CDR3 nucleotides: TGTGCCACCAGTGACCCAGCTAGAGGAGCCGGGGAGCTGTTTTTT. It codes for CATSDPARGAGELFF.

The chain combines TRBV9 with TRBJ2-7; 10 nucleotides align to TRBD2. V shed 4 bases, J shed 5 bases, and the junction held 3 bases outside the gene matches. The CDR3 runs to 13 residues. Germline V lookup: CDR1 SGDLS, CDR2 YYNGEE. CDR3 in DNA: TGTGCCAGCAGCCACGGGACTAGCGACGAGCAGTACTTC. Protein sequence: CASSHGTSDEQYF. The variable domain in full, completed from reference TRBV9 and TRBJ2-7, reads DSGVTQTPKHLITATGQRVTLRCSPRSGDLSVYWYQQSLDQGLQFLIQYYNGEERAKGNILERFSAQQFPDLHSELNLSSLELGDSALYFCASSHGTSDEQYFGPGTRLTVT.

The CDR3 is CSASRTDSSTDTQYF. The CDR3 nucleotides are TGCAGTGCTAGTAGGACAGATAGTAGCACAGATACGCAGTATTTT. V is TRBV20-1 and J is TRBJ2-3; possibly TRBD1 for D (6 bases). The V end was cut by 3 bases, the J end by 0 bases, with 13 bases between. The CDR3 is made up of 15 amino acids. CDR1 is DFQATT and CDR2 is SNEGSKA in the germline V gene (reference sequence).

V usage is TRBV24-1 and J usage is TRBJ2-5, with 10 bases matching TRBD2. Germline lookup yields CDR1 KGHDR and CDR2 SFDVKD. The CDR3 loop spans 16 amino acids. V lost 4 bases to trimming and J lost 5 bases; unmatched junction nucleotides: 9. The CDR3 DNA follows: TGTGCCACCAGTGACGGTAGCGGGAGGCGTAAGGAGACCCAGTACTTC. Translated: CATSDGSGRRKETQYF.

The chain uses TRBV5-1 and TRBJ2-5; TRBD2 is a possible D gene (6 bases). The CDR3 sequence is 12 residues long. The germline gives CDR1 SGHRS, CDR2 YFSETQ. V shed 4 bases and J shed 5 bases, with 9 bases lying between them. CDR3 sequence reads: CASSRGKETQYF. For the CDR3, the DNA is TGCGCCAGCAGCCGGGGGAAGGAGACCCAGTACTTC.

The chain links TRBV28 to TRBJ1-5; 8 bases match TRBD1. CDR1 MDHEN and CDR2 SYDVKM come from the germline V gene. Trimming at V came to 5 bases and at J to 2 bases, leaving 14 bases not matched to a gene. The CDR3 is 18 amino acids. The CDR3 reads CASSPTPQGVGGNQPQHF. The CDR3 region has the DNA TGTGCCAGCAGTCCGACACCACAGGGGGTAGGCGGCAATCAGCCCCAGCATTTT.

The chain is built from TRBV30 and TRBJ2-1; D is undetermined. The V gene lost 2 bases and the J gene lost 1 base, with 6 bases spanning the gap. Germline assignment: CDR1 GTSNPN and CDR2 SVGIG (reference sequence). The CDR3 totals 13 residues. This chain's CDR3 is CAWSSSSYNEQFF. The CDR3 nucleotides read TGTGCCTGGAGTTCGTCTTCCTACAATGAGCAGTTCTTC.

This chain links TRBV7-9 with TRBJ2-1, with a weak D call TRBD2 (5 bases). The germline V gene encodes CDR1 SEHNR and CDR2 FQNEAQ (reference sequence). This CDR3 spans 14 amino acids. V was cut by 5 bases and J by 0 bases, with 8 bases left in between. The CDR3: CASSMGSSYNEQFF. The CDR3 DNA sequence: TGTGCCAGCAGCATGGGGAGCTCCTACAATGAGCAGTTCTTC.

The V call is TRBV19, the J call TRBJ1-1; a weak D match, TRBD1 (6 bases). Per the germline V gene, CDR1 is LNHDA and CDR2 is SQIVND (reference sequence). The V gene lost 6 bases and the J gene lost 2 bases, with 7 bases spanning the gap. The CDR3 consists of 12 residues. CDR3 in amino acids: CASRGHNTEAFF. CDR3 nucleotide sequence: TGTGCCAGTAGGGGACACAACACTGAAGCTTTCTTT.

V gene TRBV27 combines with J gene TRBJ2-7; 9 bases agree with TRBD1. The CDR3 runs 14 residues. The ends lost 5 bases at V and 7 bases at J; junction bases unmatched: 9. Germline values: CDR1 MNHEY, CDR2 SMNVEV (reference sequence). The CDR3 nucleotides are TGTGCCAGCAGTAAGCCGGGACAGGGAGGGGAGCAGTACTTC. Its translation is CASSKPGQGGEQYF.

The gene calls are TRBV28 and TRBJ1-2; D not resolved. The CDR3 runs 15 residues. Germline V gene sequence: CDR1 MDHEN, CDR2 SYDVKM. V shed 3 bases and J shed 4 bases, with 15 bases lying between them. The CDR3 DNA follows: TGTGCCAGCAGTTTTAGTCCTCCCGGGATCTATGGCTACACCTTC. Its translation is CASSFSPPGIYGYTF.

The rearrangement links TRBV29-1 to TRBJ1-4; no reliable D call. Germline-derived CDR1 and CDR2 are SQVTM and ANQGSEA. V gave up 5 bases and J gave up 5 bases, with 6 bases separating them. The CDR3 loop spans 11 amino acids. The CDR3 bases are TGCAGCGTTCGTTTCAATGAAAAACTGTTTTTT. Amino acid sequence: CSVRFNEKLFF.

The rearrangement links TRBV11-2 to TRBJ2-3; 13 bases are a match to TRBD2. Germline CDR1 reads SGHAT; CDR2 reads FQNNGV. This CDR3 comprises 16 residues. J gave up 4 bases and V 5 bases, and 6 bases lay outside the gene matches. CDR3 region: CASSSTGLAGADTQYF. In DNA form, the CDR3 reads TGTGCCAGCAGCAGTACAGGACTAGCGGGAGCAGATACGCAGTATTTT.

J is TRBJ1-5 and V is TRBV28; no clear D. Germline V gene sequence: CDR1 MDHEN, CDR2 SYDVKM. The ends were cut back, 2 bases at V and 11 bases at J, with 16 bases in the middle. The CDR3 spans 14 residues. The CDR3 bases are TGTGCCAGCAGTTTAGGACTCTTTCTTCTGTCCCAGCATTTT. It is translated as CASSLGLFLLSQHF.

The chain has TRBV14 and TRBJ2-5; D is unresolved. In germline, CDR1 is SGHDN, CDR2 FVKESK. V dropped 1 base and J dropped 5 bases, with 2 bases sitting between them. The length of the CDR3 is 11 residues. The CDR3 sequence is CASSQAETQYF. In DNA, the CDR3 is TGTGCCAGCAGCCAAGCGGAGACCCAGTACTTC.

This clone turned up a few times. For the CDR3, the DNA is TGTGCCAGCAGACAGCCCTCTGGAAACACCATATATTTT. Encoded protein: CASRQPSGNTIYF. The chain has TRBV12-3 or TRBV12-4 and TRBJ1-3; D gene uncertain. V dropped 6 bases and J dropped 0 bases, with 6 bases sitting between them. The CDR3 sequence is 13 residues long.

The rearrangement joins TRBV28 to TRBJ1-5; a weak D match, TRBD1 (5 bases). Germline V CDR1 and CDR2: MDHEN, SYDVKM. V was cut by 9 bases and J by 0 bases, with 21 bases left in between. The CDR3 loop spans 17 amino acids. The CDR3 DNA follows: TGTGCCAGTAGGCTGTTCAGGGCCTTCGATAGCAATCAGCCCCAGCATTTT. It is translated as CASRLFRAFDSNQPQHF.

The genes are TRBV6-5 and TRBJ1-2; maybe TRBD1 (5 bases). V lost 6 bases, J lost 4 bases, and 9 bases lay in between. Germline CDR1 reads MNHEY; CDR2 reads SVGAGI. There are 12 residues in the CDR3. The CDR3: CASRKTGYGYTF. As DNA, the CDR3 is TGTGCCAGCAGGAAAACAGGCTATGGCTACACCTTC.

V usage is TRBV5-1 and J usage is TRBJ2-3, with D perhaps TRBD2 (5 bases). V was cut by 0 bases and J by 0 bases, with 8 bases left in between. Looked up from germline, CDR1 is SGHRS and CDR2 is YFSETQ. The CDR3 is 15 amino acids. DNA for the CDR3: TGCGCCAGCAGCTTGGTGGGAGTAAGCACAGATACGCAGTATTTT. Its protein product is CASSLVGVSTDTQYF.

The chain employs TRBV15 and TRBJ2-3, with TRBD2 identical over 13 bases. V lost 1 base to trimming and J lost 4 bases; unmatched junction nucleotides: 2. The CDR3 covers 16 residues. In germline, CDR1 is LNHNV, CDR2 YYDKDF (reference sequence). CDR3 bases: TGTGCCACCAGCAGAGGGACTAGCGGGAGTTCAGATACGCAGTATTTT. This codes for CATSRGTSGSSDTQYF. Variable domain in full (rest from reference TRBV15 and TRBJ2-3): DAMVIQNPRYQVTQFGKPVTLSCSQTLNHNVMYWYQQKSSQAPKLLFHYYDKDFNNEADTPDNFQSRRPNTSFCFLDIRSPGLGDTAMYLCATSRGTSGSSDTQYFGPGTRLTVL.

The chain recombines TRBV6-5 with TRBJ1-2; TRBD1 matches at 8 bases. With 7 bases clipped from V and 5 bases from J, the junction kept 9 bases outside the gene matches. Germline-derived CDR1 and CDR2 are MNHEY and SVGAGI. The CDR3 consists of 14 residues. CDR3: CASNVQGVGYGYTF. CDR3 nucleotide sequence: TGTGCCAGCAACGTACAGGGGGTTGGATATGGCTACACCTTC.

Here the CDR3 reads CASSEGGSGRYNEQFF. The CDR3 DNA reads as TGTGCCAGCAGTGAAGGGGGTAGCGGGAGGTACAATGAGCAGTTCTTC. The chain employs TRBV3-1 (or the pseudogene TRBV3-2) and TRBJ2-1, with 10 bases lining up with TRBD2. V lost 6 bases, J lost 4 bases, and 9 bases stayed unmatched. The CDR3 spans 16 residues. Germline CDR1 is LGHDT and CDR2 is YNNKEL (reference sequence).

This chain connects TRBV19 to TRBJ2-1; 9 bases line up with TRBD2. Trimming cost V 1 base and J 2 bases; bases outside gene matches: 12. The CDR3 runs to 19 residues. Per the germline V gene, CDR1 is LNHDA and CDR2 is SQIVND (reference sequence). CDR3 coding DNA: TGTGCCAGTAGTATAGGGGCTAGCGGGACGCCCTGGGCCTACAATGAGCAGTTCTTC. Encoded protein: CASSIGASGTPWAYNEQFF.